The clone carrying this TCR beta chain has a handful of counts. The antigen is not known. A universal primer site and UMIs were added as TCR cDNA was made by 5'RACE template switching. Each CDR3 protein is one row after TCRdb ran MiXCR on the 5' RACE reads. The table has about 430,000 distinct CDR3 sequences, over 15% seen once. The sample is drawn from a study of T cells after yellow fever vaccination. In the study overall: Fractions with few cells were prepared using SMART-Seq v4 Ultra Low Input.

Trimming removed 2 bases at V and 1 base at J, with 8 bases between. Germline V lookup: CDR1 SEHNR, CDR2 FQNEAQ (reference sequence). The CDR3 runs 14 residues. The study's findings and limits: The presence of abundant clonotypes contaminating from the bulk population was possible in FACS-sorted repertoires.

This sequence joins TRBV7-9 and TRBJ2-5; D call uncertain. The specimen was PBMCs, collected before the yellow fever booster vaccination. The sequence came from a man younger than 35 who received the YFV17D yellow fever vaccine. This CDR3 reads CASSLLGSQETQYF. CDR3 DNA sequence: TGTGCCAGCAGCTTACTGGGGTCCCAAGAGACCCAGTACTTC.